The 20 T cell receptor beta chains given below trace back to one sample, sequenced in a study of T cells after yellow fever vaccination (dated by TCRdb to between 2019 and 2020). Receptors were amplified or captured by 5' RACE. The reads were generated on an Illumina HiSeq 2500. The public sequencing data were trimmed at Q25 with fastp and processed into clonotypes with MiXCR by TCRdb, which kept only in-frame beta chains. Every distinct CDR3 protein forms one entry, paired with its most common genes and DNA. Counted in this sample were tens of thousands of distinct CDR3 sequences; approximately 4% of them appeared once. Approximately 49% of the sample is taken by the ten largest. Taken with the paper, the label for treatment or condition translates to: live attenuated yellow fever vaccine strain. The material sequenced was CD8+ T cells sorted from PBMCs, taken 5 days after the yellow fever booster vaccination. These receptors all come from a man aged 25 to 45 who received the YFV17D yellow fever vaccine.

This clonotype was counted at least ten times. The chain links TRBV7-2 to TRBJ2-7, with TRBD2 as a possible D gene (5 bases). V lost 5 bases to trimming and J lost 0 bases, with 11 bases between them. The V gene's germline CDR1 is SGHTA and CDR2 FQGNSA. This CDR3 region has 14 residues. For the CDR3, the DNA is TGTGCCAGCAGCCCACCGGGATCCTCCTACGAGCAGTACTTC. It specifies CASSPPGSSYEQYF. Based on the CDR3 plus reference TRBV7-2 and TRBJ2-7, the full variable domain is GAGVSQSPSNKVTEKGKDVELRCDPISGHTALYWYRQSLGQGLEFLIYFQGNSAPDKSGLPSDRFSAERTGGSVSTLTIQRTQQEDSAVYLCASSPPGSSYEQYFGPGTRLTVT.

This clonotype was counted at least ten times. The rearrangement joins TRBV7-9 to TRBJ2-7; 9 nucleotides align to TRBD1. V lost 1 base and J lost 6; bases outside the gene matches: 7. Per the germline V gene, CDR1 is SEHNR and CDR2 is FQNEAQ (reference sequence). The CDR3 spans 15 residues. The CDR3 reads CASSLVGTGLSEQYF. CDR3 in DNA: TGTGCCAGCAGCTTAGTCGGGACAGGGCTTAGCGAGCAGTACTTC.

There are many counts of this clonotype. The rearrangement links TRBV20-1 to TRBJ2-2; D is uncertain. V lost 0 bases, J lost 3 bases, and 14 bases lay in between. The V gene's germline CDR1 is DFQATT and CDR2 SNEGSKA (reference sequence). CDR3 length equals 16 residues. The DNA of the CDR3 is TGCAGTGCTAGAGATGGGCGGCGGAGTTACACCGGGGAGCTGTTTTTT. This gives the protein CSARDGRRSYTGELFF.

This clonotype was seen ten or more times. This chain joins TRBV6-2 or TRBV6-3 and TRBJ2-2; 12 positions match TRBD2. This CDR3 spans 16 amino acids. Per the germline V gene, CDR1 is MNHEY and CDR2 is SVGEGT. Losses at the gene ends were 5 bases for V and 7 bases for J; bases not matched to a gene: 8. The CDR3: CASSPLTSGSIGELFF. The CDR3 coding sequence is TGTGCCAGCAGTCCCCTGACTAGCGGGAGCATCGGGGAGCTGTTTTTT.

This clonotype was recorded at least ten times. The chain couples TRBV9 to TRBJ2-3; unclear D gene. V lost 0 bases to trimming and J lost 1 base, with 9 bases between them. The length of the CDR3 is 15 residues. Per the germline V gene, CDR1 is SGDLS and CDR2 is YYNGEE. CDR3 residues: CASSVARKGTDTQYF. CDR3 nucleotides: TGTGCCAGCAGCGTAGCGCGGAAGGGCACAGATACGCAGTATTTT.

This clonotype was picked up many times. The chain is built from TRBV5-5 and TRBJ1-6, with a tentative D call TRBD1 (5 bases). Germline values: CDR1 SGHKS, CDR2 YYEKEE (reference sequence). The CDR3 totals 13 residues. V lost 0 bases and J 11 bases, leaving 9 bases between the germline ends. The CDR3 DNA follows: TGTGCCAGCAGCTTGGGGGACTCTCCACCCCTCCACTTT. Its protein is CASSLGDSPPLHF.

The sample holds many counts of this clonotype. J is TRBJ2-4 and V is TRBV5-1; D might be TRBD2 (5 bases). Germline CDR1 reads SGHRS; CDR2 reads YFSETQ. V was trimmed by 1 base and J by 1 base, leaving 18 bases between them. CDR3 length equals 18 residues. CDR3 sequence: CASSLKSGETAAKNIQYF. CDR3 nucleotides: TGCGCCAGCAGCTTGAAATCCGGGGAGACGGCCGCCAAAAACATTCAGTACTTC.

This clonotype occurred many times. This chain joins TRBV6-1 and TRBJ2-7; D is possibly TRBD1 or TRBD2 (6 bases each). The germline gives CDR1 MNHNS, CDR2 SASEGT. This CDR3 is 15 amino acids long. Trimming removed 4 bases from V and 0 bases from J, with 13 bases in between. CDR3 residues: CASSVRDIYSYEQYF. CDR3 bases: TGTGCCAGCAGTGTGCGGGACATATACTCCTACGAGCAGTACTTC.

This clonotype was counted ten times or more. The chain has TRBV30 and TRBJ2-1, with 10 bases fitting TRBD2. This CDR3 region has 15 residues. The germline CDR1 and CDR2 sequences are GTSNPN and SVGIG (reference sequence). J gave up 9 bases and V 0 bases, and 8 bases lay outside the gene matches. The chain's CDR3 is CAWSVAGLAVAEQFF. CDR3 bases: TGTGCCTGGAGTGTGGCCGGACTAGCGGTGGCTGAGCAGTTCTTC.

This clonotype was seen ten or more times. J is TRBJ2-1 and V is TRBV6-2 or TRBV6-3; D is perhaps TRBD2 (5 bases). V shed 8 bases and J shed 5 bases, with 19 bases lying between them. The germline V gene encodes CDR1 MNHEY and CDR2 SVGEGT. This CDR3 comprises 15 residues. CDR3 bases: TGTGCCAGCGATAAAGGAGGCCCCCCCCACAATGAGCAGTTCTTC. Its translation is CASDKGGPPHNEQFF.

The rearrangement links TRBV18 to TRBJ2-7; TRBD1 matches at 9 bases. The germline gives CDR1 KGHSH, CDR2 LQKENI. The CDR3 is 14 residues long. V lost 2 bases, J lost 5 bases, and 4 bases stayed unmatched. The CDR3 sequence is CASSPWGTGNEQYF. CDR3 DNA sequence: TGTGCCAGCTCACCATGGGGGACAGGGAACGAGCAGTACTTC.

This clonotype was recorded at least ten times. The chain employs TRBV4-2 and TRBJ1-5; D is unresolved. The CDR3 has 15 residues. In germline, CDR1 is LGHNA, CDR2 YNFKEQ. With 0 bases removed from V and 1 base from J, the gap between germline ends came to 7 bases. CDR3 loop: CASSQEVPSNQPQHF. The CDR3 DNA reads as TGTGCCAGCAGCCAAGAAGTGCCAAGCAATCAGCCCCAGCATTTT.

In this sample, this clonotype turned up many times. This chain links TRBV12-3 or TRBV12-4 with TRBJ2-1, with 8 bases that match TRBD2. Unmatched junction bases numbered 20, after V lost 6 bases and J lost 1 base. The CDR3 contains 20 residues. The CDR3 loop reads CASSTDVDRSGRSSYNEQFF. The DNA for the CDR3 is TGTGCCAGCAGCACAGACGTAGATAGGAGCGGGAGAAGTTCCTACAATGAGCAGTTCTTC.

This clonotype was recorded at least ten times. The chain recombines TRBV20-1 with TRBJ2-7, with 7 bases that match TRBD1. The CDR3 consists of 15 residues. The junction had 13 bases not matched to a gene; V was cut back by 5 bases and J by 3 bases. The germline CDR1 and CDR2 sequences are DFQATT and SNEGSKA (reference sequence). The chain's CDR3 is CSASTGPNPYYEQYF. CDR3 bases: TGCAGTGCTTCGACAGGGCCCAATCCATACTACGAGCAGTACTTC.

The table lists this clonotype with many counts. CDR3 bases: TGTGCCAGTAGAGCCGGGACAGGGAACACTGAAGCTTTCTTT. Its protein product is CASRAGTGNTEAFF. The chain carries TRBV19 and TRBJ1-1; 8 nucleotides match TRBD1. The V gene end was trimmed by 6 bases and the J gene end by 1 base; junction bases not matched to a gene: 4. The CDR3 runs to 14 residues. CDR1 and CDR2 from the germline V gene are LNHDA and SQIVND (reference sequence). Together with reference TRBV19 and TRBJ1-1, the CDR3 gives the full variable domain: DGGITQSPKYLFRKEGQNVTLSCEQNLNHDAMYWYRQDPGQGLRLIYYSQIVNDFQKGDIAEGYSVSREKKESFPLTVTSAQKNPTAFYLCASRAGTGNTEAFFGQGTRLTVV.

This clonotype was observed at least ten times. The V call is TRBV5-6, the J call TRBJ2-5; 8 nucleotides align to TRBD2. The V gene's germline CDR1 is SGHDT and CDR2 YYEEEE. The V segment lost 3 bases and the J segment 2 bases; nucleotides outside the gene matches: 3. This CDR3 spans 14 amino acids. The CDR3 loop reads CASSWGGGQETQYF. CDR3 nucleotide sequence: TGTGCCAGCAGCTGGGGCGGGGGGCAAGAGACCCAGTACTTC.

With regard to this clonotype: This may be a read error, as it is one base from a much larger clone. This rearrangement joins TRBV6-2 or TRBV6-3 to TRBJ2-7, with D uncertain. Germline values: CDR1 MNHEY, CDR2 SVGEGT. V gave up 9 bases and J gave up 3 bases, with 15 bases separating them. The CDR3 has 13 residues. The CDR3 bases are TGTGCCAGAAACCTTGGGATTTACTACGAGCAGTACTTC. It is translated as CARNLGIYYEQYF.

The sample holds many counts of this clonotype. The chain has TRBV6-2 or TRBV6-3 and TRBJ2-2; D may correspond to TRBD1 or TRBD2 (5 bases each). V was pared by 6 bases and J by 0 bases, with 14 bases between. Germline assignment: CDR1 MNHEY and CDR2 SVGEGT. The CDR3 has 16 amino acids. The CDR3 region is CASSPSWGTNTGELFF. In DNA, the CDR3 is TGTGCCAGCAGCCCTAGTTGGGGGACGAACACCGGGGAGCTGTTTTTT.

This clonotype was counted ten times or more. The chain couples TRBV4-3 to TRBJ2-2; no reliable D call. Germline lookup yields CDR1 LGHNA and CDR2 YSLEER. V was trimmed by 0 bases and J by 4 bases, leaving 6 bases between them. The CDR3 is 14 residues long. CDR3 sequence: CASSQDFSTGELFF. The CDR3 region has the DNA TGCGCCAGCAGCCAAGATTTCTCCACCGGGGAGCTGTTTTTT.

The table lists this clonotype with many counts. This chain connects TRBV11-2 to TRBJ2-1, with TRBD1 matching 9 bases. Germline values: CDR1 SGHAT, CDR2 FQNNGV. J gave up 9 bases and V 5 bases, and 14 bases lay outside the gene matches. The CDR3 is 16 residues long. The CDR3, as DNA: TGTGCCAGCAGCCCCCCTGGGGTTGGGACAGGGCCTGAGCAGTTCTTC. It specifies CASSPPGVGTGPEQFF.